The rows below give T cell receptor beta chains drawn from one sample of a study of T cells in Graves' hyperthyroidism and ophthalmopathy. TCRdb independently ran MiXCR on the multiplex PCR reads; one entry per CDR3 protein. The table has hundreds of thousands of distinct CDR3 sequences, 35% to 40% seen once. The sample comprised blood. The receptors stem from a man younger than 35 with Graves' hyperthyroidism. The CDR3 runs from the conserved cysteine through the conserved F or W. Only some rows state a clone size, as once, few, many or a class for expanded clones.

CDR3aa | j_gene | v_gene | abundance | len
CASSPQGTGELFF | TRBJ2-2 | TRBV9 | many | 13
CASSQGLEGEQYF | TRBJ2-7 | TRBV4-1 | few | 13
CSAPYTEGLAFF | TRBJ1-1 | TRBV20-1 | NA | 12
CASSPDRDRSNTGELFF | TRBJ2-2 | TRBV7-3 | NA | 17
CSVTGAYDTEAFF | TRBJ1-1 | TRBV29-1 | many | 13
CASSLGPETGNEKLFF | TRBJ1-4 | TRBV7-2 | NA | 16
CASRSTGSGNTIYF | TRBJ1-3 | TRBV9 | few | 14
CASSYSSGRTEEQYF | TRBJ2-7 | TRBV6-5 | few | 15
CASSQLETANTEAFF | TRBJ1-1 | TRBV7-9 | once | 15
CASSHLELNSPLHF | TRBJ1-6 | TRBV14 | NA | 14
CASSEAAGRNQPQHF | TRBJ1-5 | TRBV2 | many | 15
CASSQDNDRAALHF | TRBJ1-6 | TRBV4-1 | few | 14
CASSFDRGQAGELFF | TRBJ2-2 | TRBV9 | few | 15
CASSQDGATGRETQYF | TRBJ2-5 | TRBV7-9 | NA | 16
CASRDPLNTEAFF | TRBJ1-1 | TRBV6-1 | NA | 13
CASSSSPNEKLFF | TRBJ1-4 | TRBV7-9 | many | 13
CATFRGTGELFF | TRBJ2-2 | TRBV7-7 | many | 12
CSVGAVSYEQYF | TRBJ2-7 | TRBV29-1 | many | 12
CATTSWQGGDKSSYEQYF | TRBJ2-7 | TRBV24-1 | NA | 18
CASSGTGLNYGYTF | TRBJ1-2 | TRBV9 | many | 14
CASSLPTGNQPQHF | TRBJ1-5 | TRBV7-4 | many | 14
CASSPKRLGGYTF | TRBJ1-2 | TRBV7-8 | many | 13
CASSPDMADTIYF | TRBJ1-3 | TRBV4-1 | NA | 13
CASSSHSSIASDSPLHF | TRBJ1-6 | TRBV7-8 | few | 17
CASSLWPANTGELFF | TRBJ2-2 | TRBV2 | NA | 15
CASSHTPPEQYF | TRBJ2-7 | TRBV12-3/TRBV12-4 | NA | 12
CASSEKSGQPQHF | TRBJ1-5 | TRBV10-1 | few | 13
CSARGIGQYEAFF | TRBJ1-1 | TRBV20-1 | few | 13
CASSITDRASEQHF | TRBJ2-7 | TRBV9 | once | 14
CSASGSGRAAEAFF | TRBJ1-1 | TRBV20-1 | NA | 14
CATSRERTRGEQETQYF | TRBJ2-5 | TRBV15 | NA | 17
CAISEGGGRRGYTF | TRBJ1-2 | TRBV10-3 | NA | 14
CASGQGVYQPQHF | TRBJ1-5 | TRBV19 | NA | 13
CASSLESSQETQYF | TRBJ2-5 | TRBV7-9 | NA | 14
CSVDGQGTEAFF | TRBJ1-1 | TRBV29-1 | many | 12
CASNLMLGGELFF | TRBJ2-2 | TRBV5-1 | NA | 13
CSVETGITEAFF | TRBJ1-1 | TRBV29-1 | NA | 12
CASSLQGAGGPREKLFF | TRBJ1-4 | TRBV7-9 | NA | 17
CASSVEREDRGVYEQYF | TRBJ2-7 | TRBV7-9 | NA | 17
CASSFSGGANTGELFF | TRBJ2-2 | TRBV7-2 | NA | 16
CSATWGGYTF | TRBJ1-2 | TRBV20-1 | NA | 10
CASSISEYGYTF | TRBJ1-2 | TRBV19 | NA | 12
CASSRVANTEAFF | TRBJ1-1 | TRBV7-9 | many | 13
CATSDSDRGGETQYF | TRBJ2-5 | TRBV24-1 | many | 15
CSGSGALGYTEAFF | TRBJ1-1 | TRBV29-1 | many | 14